A selection of T cell receptor beta chains follows, all from one sample in a study of cytomegalovirus exposure and HLA in healthy donors. Produced via immunoSEQ multiplex PCR; TCRdb's table is partial and in-frame only. The sample holds 150,000 to 200,000 clones, 82% seen once. Specimen: PBMCs. These TCRs come from a man aged 35-49 years in good health and CMV-seronegative. The CDR3 runs from the conserved cysteine through the conserved F or W.

CASSLGTSGETQYF TRBJ2-5 TRBV27 14
CASSVGVGGNTIYF TRBJ1-3 TRBV9 14
CASRVGASGQPQHF TRBJ1-5 TRBV28 14
CASSFRGQGDTQYF TRBJ2-3 TRBV5-1 14
CASSGQGENTEAFF TRBJ1-1 TRBV6-5 14
CATSRLGGGAETQYF TRBJ2-5 TRBV15 15
CATLYSNQPQHF TRBJ1-5 TRBV28 12
CASTLTGGALNEQFF TRBJ2-1 TRBV2 15
CASSAGATSGANVLTF TRBJ2-6 TRBV2 16
CASSLSGPTDTQYF TRBJ2-3 TRBV28 14
CSVSLVNTEAFF TRBJ1-1 TRBV29-1 12
CASTGFMNTEAFF TRBJ1-1 TRBV2 13
CAGLTTAGLQETQYF TRBJ2-5 TRBV7-9 15
CASSLTGTVGYTF TRBJ1-2 TRBV5-4 13
CASSRGLDTQYF TRBJ2-3 TRBV5-1 12
CASSPQHGDGELFF TRBJ2-2 TRBV18 14
CASRPRQGNTEAFF TRBJ1-1 TRBV6-5 14
CAWSGFQGTGYTF TRBJ1-2 TRBV30 13
CASSGGSNRAGNTIYF TRBJ1-3 TRBV2 16
CASSSTGGMGYGYTF TRBJ1-2 TRBV28 15
CASSLEPGTGETQYF TRBJ2-5 TRBV5-1 15
CASSRTRSRSYEQFF TRBJ2-1 TRBV4-3 15
CASSAGTGGDEKLFF TRBJ1-4 TRBV9 15
CASSPNGVGGGYEQYF TRBJ2-7 TRBV7-3 16
CATVGQLQETQYF TRBJ2-5 TRBV10-3 13
CASSIDRGQGAEKYGYTF TRBJ1-2 TRBV19 18
CASSELGGDYEQYF TRBJ2-7 TRBV6-1 14
CASSLGQVYTGELFF TRBJ2-2 TRBV7-2 15
CSADLSDREGPYEQYF TRBJ2-7 TRBV29-1 16
CASSYGSLGQGAWEQYF TRBJ2-7 TRBV27 17
CASSEAAGNTIYF TRBJ1-3 TRBV19 13
CAWGSGLNSGNTIYF TRBJ1-3 TRBV30 15
CASSRRGGEGDTQYF TRBJ2-3 TRBV5-1 15
CASSESIGLFF TRBJ1-4 TRBV25-1 11
CASSTGGPESSGNTIYF TRBJ1-3 TRBV19 17
CAILGIYQGAYGYTF TRBJ1-2 TRBV10-3 15